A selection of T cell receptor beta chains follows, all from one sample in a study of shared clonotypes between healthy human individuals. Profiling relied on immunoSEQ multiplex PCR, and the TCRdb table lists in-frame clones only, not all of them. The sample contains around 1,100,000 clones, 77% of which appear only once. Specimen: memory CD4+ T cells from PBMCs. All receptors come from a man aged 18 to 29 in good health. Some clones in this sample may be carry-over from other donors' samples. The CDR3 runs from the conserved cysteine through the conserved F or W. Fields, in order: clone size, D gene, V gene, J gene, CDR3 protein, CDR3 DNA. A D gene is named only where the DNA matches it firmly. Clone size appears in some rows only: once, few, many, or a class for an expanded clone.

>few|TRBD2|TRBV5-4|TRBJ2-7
CASSLSAGGGDEQYF
TGTGCCAGCAGTCTCTCGGCGGGGGGAGGAGACGAGCAGTACTTC
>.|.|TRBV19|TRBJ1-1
CASSSPPGALWTEAFF
TGTGCCAGTAGTTCACCCCCGGGTGCCCTTTGGACTGAAGCTTTCTTT
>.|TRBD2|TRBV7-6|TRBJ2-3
CASSAPAPSGRQYF
TGTGCCAGCAGCGCACCCGCACCTAGCGGGAGGCAGTATTTT
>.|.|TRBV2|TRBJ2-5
CASSDPTGRETQYF
TGTGCCAGCAGTGATCCGACGGGAAGGGAGACCCAGTACTTC
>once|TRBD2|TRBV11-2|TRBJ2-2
CASSAGLAGGPWGTGELFF
TGTGCCAGCAGCGCCGGACTAGCGGGAGGGCCGTGGGGAACCGGGGAGCTGTTTTTT
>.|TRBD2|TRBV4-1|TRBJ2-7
CASSPRGLNSYEQYF
TGCGCCAGCAGCCCCCGGGGACTAAATTCGTACGAGCAGTACTTC
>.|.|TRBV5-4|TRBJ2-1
CASSSGGAGQFF
TGTGCCAGCAGCTCGGGTGGAGCGGGGCAGTTCTTC
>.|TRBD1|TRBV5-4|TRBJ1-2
CASSTGGTALNYGYTF
TGTGCCAGCAGCACCGGTGGGACAGCCCTTAACTATGGCTACACCTTC
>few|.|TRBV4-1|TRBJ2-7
CASSQGITIMSSYEQYF
TGCGCCAGCAGCCAAGGGATCACAATCATGAGCTCCTACGAGCAGTACTTC
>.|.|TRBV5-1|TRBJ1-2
CASSSGAPWGYTF
TGCGCCAGCAGCTCGGGGGCTCCATGGGGCTACACCTTC
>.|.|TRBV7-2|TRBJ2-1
CASSFTPTIGEQFF
TGTGCCAGCAGCTTTACCCCGACAATTGGTGAGCAGTTCTTC
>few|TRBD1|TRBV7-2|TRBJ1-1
CASSSEGAGEAFF
TGTGCCAGCAGCTCCGAGGGGGCGGGTGAAGCTTTCTTT
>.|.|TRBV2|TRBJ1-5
CASSDINQPQHF
TGTGCCAGCAGCGACATCAATCAGCCCCAGCATTTT
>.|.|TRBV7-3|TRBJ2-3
CASSNQPGTDTQYF
TGTGCCAGCAGCAACCAGCCGGGCACAGATACGCAGTATTTT
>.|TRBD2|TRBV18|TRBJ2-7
CASSLAPGLAGSSYEQYF
TGTGCCAGCTCTTTGGCCCCCGGACTAGCGGGGAGCTCCTACGAGCAGTACTTC
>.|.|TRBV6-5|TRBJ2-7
CASSYSGRASSYEQYF
TGTGCCAGCAGTTACTCGGGCAGGGCGAGCTCCTACGAGCAGTACTTC
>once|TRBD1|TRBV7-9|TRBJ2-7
CASSPLGDRGDEQYF
TGTGCCAGCAGCCCCCTAGGGGACAGGGGAGACGAGCAGTACTTC
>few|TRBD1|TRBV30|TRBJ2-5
CAWSVRTGAETQYF
TGTGCCTGGAGTGTAAGGACAGGGGCAGAGACCCAGTACTTC
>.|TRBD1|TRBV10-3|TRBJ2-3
CAITDREASTDTQYF
TGTGCCATCACCGACAGGGAAGCTAGCACAGATACGCAGTATTTT
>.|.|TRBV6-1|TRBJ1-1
CAISDQVRANQAGAFF
TGTGCCATCAGTGATCAGGTTAGGGCCAACCAGGCCGGCGCTTTCTTT
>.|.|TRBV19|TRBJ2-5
CASKVPDQETQYF
TGTGCCAGTAAAGTCCCCGACCAAGAGACCCAGTACTTC
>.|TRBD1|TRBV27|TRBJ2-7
CASSSTGGSSGFSYEQYF
TGTGCCAGCAGTTCGACAGGGGGCTCTAGCGGGTTCTCCTACGAGCAGTACTTC
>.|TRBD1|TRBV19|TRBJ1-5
CASSTGTGVLGNQPQHF
TGTGCCAGTAGTACCGGGACAGGGGTCTTGGGCAATCAGCCCCAGCATTTT
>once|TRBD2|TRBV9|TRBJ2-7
CASSVGPSGNEQYF
TGTGCCAGCAGCGTAGGGCCTAGCGGAAACGAGCAGTACTTC
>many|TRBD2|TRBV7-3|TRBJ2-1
CASSLGTGTTQFF
TGTGCCAGCAGCTTGGGGACCGGGACTACGCAGTTCTTC
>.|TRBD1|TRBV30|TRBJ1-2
CAWSADRGEGYTF
TGTGCCTGGAGTGCGGACAGGGGAGAAGGCTACACCTTC
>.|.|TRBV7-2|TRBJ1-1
CASSFRGRPEAFF
TGTGCCAGCAGCTTCAGGGGCCGGCCTGAAGCTTTCTTT
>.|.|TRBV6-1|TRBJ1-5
CATRRGNQPQHF
TGTGCCACCAGAAGGGGCAATCAGCCCCAGCATTTT
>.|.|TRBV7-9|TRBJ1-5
CASSLGWQPQHF
TGTGCCAGCAGCTTAGGTTGGCAACCCCAGCATTTT